Listed below are T cell receptor beta chains from one sample, sequenced in a study of cytomegalovirus exposure and HLA in healthy donors. Assay: immunoSEQ multiplex PCR; the TCRdb copy retains only in-frame clones and omits some. The sample lists about 130,000 clones, 85% to 90% occurring once. Sequences were obtained from PBMCs. The receptors come from a woman aged 30 to 39 in good health and CMV-seropositive. CDR3s include the opening cysteine and the closing phenylalanine or tryptophan. The order of the fields is V gene, D gene, clone size, J gene, CDR3 protein, CDR3 DNA. A D gene is named only where the DNA matches it firmly. Clone size appears in some rows only: once, few, many, or a class for an expanded clone.

V gene: TRBV7-3
D gene: .
clone size: .
J gene: TRBJ2-1
CDR3 protein: CASSLGGSEQFF
CDR3 DNA: TGTGCCAGCAGCTTAGGAGGAAGTGAGCAGTTCTTC

V gene: TRBV15
D gene: TRBD2
clone size: .
J gene: TRBJ2-7
CDR3 protein: CATSVGLAVSYEQYF
CDR3 DNA: TGTGCCACCAGCGTAGGACTAGCGGTATCCTACGAGCAGTACTTC

V gene: TRBV7-8
D gene: .
clone size: few
J gene: TRBJ2-2
CDR3 protein: CASSLIAGLAGELFF
CDR3 DNA: TGTGCCAGCAGCTTAATAGCAGGGCTCGCCGGGGAGCTGTTTTTT

V gene: TRBV7-2
D gene: TRBD2
clone size: many
J gene: TRBJ2-1
CDR3 protein: CASSTGLASYNEQFF
CDR3 DNA: TGTGCCAGCAGCACGGGACTAGCGAGTTACAATGAGCAGTTCTTC

V gene: TRBV7-3
D gene: .
clone size: .
J gene: TRBJ2-1
CDR3 protein: CASSLTTSNEQFF
CDR3 DNA: TGTGCCAGCAGCTTAACAACTTCCAATGAGCAGTTCTTC

V gene: TRBV28
D gene: .
clone size: .
J gene: TRBJ1-5
CDR3 protein: CAWGRGGPVQPQHF
CDR3 DNA: TGTGCTTGGGGCCGGGGGGGGCCCGTTCAGCCCCAGCATTTT

V gene: TRBV19
D gene: .
clone size: .
J gene: TRBJ2-1
CDR3 protein: CASSLSGSSSYNEQFF
CDR3 DNA: TGTGCCAGTAGTCTTAGCGGTTCTAGCTCCTACAATGAGCAGTTCTTC

V gene: TRBV9
D gene: TRBD1
clone size: few
J gene: TRBJ2-1
CDR3 protein: CASSLGTAPYNEQFF
CDR3 DNA: TGTGCCAGCAGCCTCGGGACAGCGCCCTACAATGAGCAGTTCTTC

V gene: TRBV28
D gene: .
clone size: .
J gene: TRBJ2-4
CDR3 protein: CASSPQLAGAKNIQYF
CDR3 DNA: TGTGCCAGCAGTCCCCAGTTGGCAGGGGCCAAAAACATTCAGTACTTC

V gene: TRBV4-1
D gene: TRBD1
clone size: few
J gene: TRBJ1-2
CDR3 protein: CASSLGTGGGYTF
CDR3 DNA: TGCGCCAGCAGCCTAGGGACAGGGGGTGGCTACACCTTC

V gene: TRBV4-1
D gene: TRBD1
clone size: .
J gene: TRBJ2-7
CDR3 protein: CASSQEEGTAYEQYF
CDR3 DNA: TGCGCCAGCAGCCAAGAGGAAGGGACAGCATACGAGCAGTACTTC

V gene: TRBV18
D gene: TRBD1
clone size: .
J gene: TRBJ1-1
CDR3 protein: CASSPQGQGIEAFF
CDR3 DNA: TGTGCCAGCTCACCACAGGGACAGGGGATTGAAGCTTTCTTT

V gene: TRBV5-5
D gene: .
clone size: .
J gene: TRBJ1-1
CDR3 protein: CASSLFGGRTEAFF
CDR3 DNA: TGTGCCAGCAGCTTGTTCGGGGGAAGAACTGAAGCTTTCTTT

V gene: TRBV10-3
D gene: TRBD2
clone size: .
J gene: TRBJ2-1
CDR3 protein: CAISRLAGVWDNEQFF
CDR3 DNA: TGTGCCATCAGTCGACTAGCGGGAGTATGGGACAATGAGCAGTTCTTC

V gene: TRBV18
D gene: .
clone size: few
J gene: TRBJ2-1
CDR3 protein: CASSPTGAYNEQFF
CDR3 DNA: TGTGCCAGCTCACCTACCGGGGCCTACAATGAGCAGTTCTTC

V gene: TRBV6-5
D gene: TRBD1
clone size: .
J gene: TRBJ2-1
CDR3 protein: CASSYLGGEFF
CDR3 DNA: TGTGCCAGCAGTTACTTAGGGGGCGAGTTCTTC

V gene: TRBV10-1
D gene: .
clone size: .
J gene: TRBJ2-2
CDR3 protein: CASSPAAGELFF
CDR3 DNA: TGCGCCAGCAGTCCCGCGGCCGGGGAGCTGTTTTTT

V gene: TRBV19
D gene: .
clone size: once
J gene: TRBJ1-5
CDR3 protein: CASSIAKIQGYSNQPQHF
CDR3 DNA: TGTGCCAGTAGTATAGCCAAAATACAGGGTTATAGCAATCAGCCCCAGCATTTT

V gene: TRBV7-7
D gene: .
clone size: .
J gene: TRBJ1-3
CDR3 protein: CASSLEAGSSGNTIYF
CDR3 DNA: TGTGCTAGCAGCTTAGAAGCAGGGTCCTCTGGAAACACCATATATTTT

V gene: TRBV5-4
D gene: TRBD1
clone size: .
J gene: TRBJ2-7
CDR3 protein: CASSSDRKNYEQYF
CDR3 DNA: TGTGCCAGCAGCTCGGACAGGAAAAACTACGAGCAGTACTTC

V gene: TRBV6-5
D gene: .
clone size: .
J gene: TRBJ1-3
CDR3 protein: CASSPHLSGNTIYF
CDR3 DNA: TGTGCCAGCAGTCCACACCTCTCTGGAAACACCATATATTTT

V gene: TRBV7-8
D gene: TRBD1
clone size: .
J gene: TRBJ2-2
CDR3 protein: CASSPQGDNGELFF
CDR3 DNA: TGTGCCAGCAGCCCCCAGGGGGATAACGGGGAGCTGTTTTTT

V gene: TRBV27
D gene: TRBD2
clone size: .
J gene: TRBJ2-7
CDR3 protein: CASSGGLAYEQYF
CDR3 DNA: TGTGCCAGCAGCGGGGGACTAGCGTACGAGCAGTACTTC

V gene: TRBV28
D gene: TRBD1
clone size: .
J gene: TRBJ1-1
CDR3 protein: CASSDRGLPTEAFF
CDR3 DNA: TGTGCCAGCAGCGACAGGGGTCTGCCCACTGAAGCTTTCTTT

V gene: TRBV7-3
D gene: .
clone size: .
J gene: TRBJ2-1
CDR3 protein: CASNSFGPLKAYNEQFF
CDR3 DNA: TGTGCCAGCAACAGCTTTGGGCCCTTAAAGGCCTACAATGAGCAGTTCTTC

V gene: TRBV5-1
D gene: .
clone size: .
J gene: TRBJ2-7
CDR3 protein: CASSVSSGYEQYF
CDR3 DNA: TGCGCCAGCAGCGTGTCTAGTGGCTACGAGCAGTACTTC

V gene: TRBV5-1
D gene: TRBD1
clone size: .
J gene: TRBJ1-4
CDR3 protein: CASSLGQGAEKLFF
CDR3 DNA: TGCGCCAGCAGCCTCGGACAGGGGGCAGAAAAACTGTTTTTT

V gene: TRBV10-2
D gene: TRBD1
clone size: .
J gene: TRBJ2-7
CDR3 protein: CASTPGGSYEQYF
CDR3 DNA: TGCGCCAGCACCCCAGGGGGTTCCTACGAGCAGTACTTC

V gene: TRBV10-3
D gene: .
clone size: .
J gene: TRBJ2-5
CDR3 protein: CAISFYLDSNQETQYF
CDR3 DNA: TGTGCCATCAGTTTCTACCTCGACAGCAACCAAGAGACCCAGTACTTC

V gene: TRBV6-1
D gene: .
clone size: .
J gene: TRBJ2-7
CDR3 protein: CASSEGAGFIYEQYF
CDR3 DNA: TGTGCCAGCAGCGAGGGGGCGGGATTTATCTACGAGCAGTACTTC

V gene: TRBV7-2
D gene: .
clone size: once
J gene: TRBJ2-7
CDR3 protein: CASRRFRAGTSYEQYF
CDR3 DNA: TGTGCCAGCCGACGATTCCGTGCGGGGACCTCCTACGAGCAGTACTTC

V gene: TRBV11-2
D gene: TRBD1
clone size: few
J gene: TRBJ2-2
CDR3 protein: CASSFSQGFTGELFF
CDR3 DNA: TGTGCCAGCAGCTTTTCACAGGGGTTTACCGGGGAGCTGTTTTTT

V gene: TRBV28
D gene: TRBD2
clone size: .
J gene: TRBJ2-1
CDR3 protein: CASSPLSLAGAYNEQFF
CDR3 DNA: TGTGCCAGCAGCCCTCTTTCCCTAGCGGGAGCCTACAATGAGCAGTTCTTC

V gene: TRBV2
D gene: .
clone size: few
J gene: TRBJ2-2
CDR3 protein: CASSVYAELFF
CDR3 DNA: TGTGCCAGCAGTGTCTACGCGGAGCTGTTTTTT

V gene: TRBV7-8
D gene: .
clone size: once
J gene: TRBJ1-2
CDR3 protein: CASSFMSGGGYTF
CDR3 DNA: TGTGCCAGCAGCTTTATGTCAGGAGGAGGCTACACCTTC

V gene: TRBV28
D gene: .
clone size: once
J gene: TRBJ2-7
CDR3 protein: CASSFSGSSYEQYF
CDR3 DNA: TGTGCCAGCAGTTTCTCAGGATCCTCCTACGAGCAGTACTTC

V gene: TRBV5-1
D gene: .
clone size: .
J gene: TRBJ2-3
CDR3 protein: CASSLLSSGTDTQYF
CDR3 DNA: TGCGCCAGCAGCTTGTTGTCTAGCGGCACAGATACGCAGTATTTT

V gene: TRBV6-1
D gene: TRBD1
clone size: once
J gene: TRBJ1-1
CDR3 protein: CASSVWGQQLPEAFF
CDR3 DNA: TGTGCCAGCAGTGTTTGGGGACAGCAGTTGCCTGAAGCTTTCTTT

V gene: TRBV1
D gene: .
clone size: .
J gene: TRBJ1-5
CDR3 protein: CTSSGQGSNGNQPQHF
CDR3 DNA: TGCACCAGTTCCGGACAGGGGAGTAATGGCAATCAGCCCCAGCATTTT

V gene: TRBV19
D gene: .
clone size: .
J gene: TRBJ1-2
CDR3 protein: CATRMSGTYGYTF
CDR3 DNA: TGTGCCACCCGCATGTCAGGAACCTATGGCTACACCTTC

V gene: TRBV7-8
D gene: .
clone size: .
J gene: TRBJ1-6
CDR3 protein: CASSWDLTPNSPLHF
CDR3 DNA: TGTGCCAGCAGTTGGGACTTGACTCCTAATTCACCCCTCCACTTT

V gene: TRBV27
D gene: TRBD1
clone size: once
J gene: TRBJ2-5
CDR3 protein: CASSPHRTGAETQYF
CDR3 DNA: TGTGCCAGCAGTCCTCACCGTACAGGGGCCGAGACCCAGTACTTC

V gene: TRBV28
D gene: .
clone size: .
J gene: TRBJ2-7
CDR3 protein: CASTSLQRLLSYEQYF
CDR3 DNA: TGTGCCAGCACCTCCTTACAGCGGTTACTCTCCTACGAGCAGTACTTC

V gene: TRBV28
D gene: TRBD2
clone size: .
J gene: TRBJ2-7
CDR3 protein: CASSSGLAGALSEQYF
CDR3 DNA: TGTGCCAGCAGTTCCGGACTAGCGGGGGCCCTTAGCGAGCAGTACTTC

V gene: TRBV2
D gene: .
clone size: .
J gene: TRBJ2-7
CDR3 protein: CASSEGFGTTYEQYF
CDR3 DNA: TGTGCCAGCAGTGAAGGCTTCGGGACAACCTACGAGCAGTACTTC

V gene: TRBV7-9
D gene: .
clone size: .
J gene: TRBJ2-7
CDR3 protein: CASSLVRGVLLEQYF
CDR3 DNA: TGTGCCAGCAGCTTAGTCAGGGGCGTCCTCCTCGAGCAGTACTTC

V gene: TRBV6-5
D gene: TRBD1
clone size: .
J gene: TRBJ2-1
CDR3 protein: CASSQTGMNNNEQFF
CDR3 DNA: TGTGCCAGCAGTCAGACAGGGATGAATAATAATGAGCAGTTCTTC

V gene: TRBV14
D gene: .
clone size: .
J gene: TRBJ2-3
CDR3 protein: CASSPLGRNTDTQYF
CDR3 DNA: TGTGCCAGCAGCCCGTTGGGCCGGAACACAGATACGCAGTATTTT

V gene: TRBV29-1
D gene: .
clone size: .
J gene: TRBJ2-1
CDR3 protein: CSGTDLQVSEQFF
CDR3 DNA: TGCAGCGGGACCGACCTACAGGTTAGTGAGCAGTTCTTC

V gene: TRBV11-2
D gene: .
clone size: .
J gene: TRBJ1-6
CDR3 protein: CASSLAGHRYNSPLHF
CDR3 DNA: TGTGCCAGCAGCTTAGCTGGACATAGATATAATTCACCCCTCCACTTT

V gene: TRBV4-1
D gene: .
clone size: .
J gene: TRBJ1-5
CDR3 protein: CASSQVGASGPQHF
CDR3 DNA: TGCGCCAGCAGCCAAGTGGGGGCCTCTGGGCCCCAGCATTTT

V gene: TRBV11-2
D gene: .
clone size: .
J gene: TRBJ1-4
CDR3 protein: CASTHRGAANEKLFF
CDR3 DNA: TGTGCCAGCACTCATCGGGGGGCAGCTAATGAAAAACTGTTTTTT

V gene: TRBV7-8
D gene: .
clone size: .
J gene: TRBJ2-1
CDR3 protein: CAVGQLAWEWQFF
CDR3 DNA: TGTGCGGTTGGACAACTAGCATGGGAATGGCAGTTCTTC

V gene: TRBV28
D gene: .
clone size: .
J gene: TRBJ1-1
CDR3 protein: CASSPPQGRWGDTEAFF
CDR3 DNA: TGTGCCAGCAGTCCTCCTCAGGGGCGCTGGGGAGACACTGAAGCTTTCTTT

V gene: TRBV6-1
D gene: TRBD1
clone size: .
J gene: TRBJ2-2
CDR3 protein: CASSTPGTGTGELFF
CDR3 DNA: TGTGCCAGCAGTACCCCCGGGACAGGGACCGGGGAGCTGTTTTTT